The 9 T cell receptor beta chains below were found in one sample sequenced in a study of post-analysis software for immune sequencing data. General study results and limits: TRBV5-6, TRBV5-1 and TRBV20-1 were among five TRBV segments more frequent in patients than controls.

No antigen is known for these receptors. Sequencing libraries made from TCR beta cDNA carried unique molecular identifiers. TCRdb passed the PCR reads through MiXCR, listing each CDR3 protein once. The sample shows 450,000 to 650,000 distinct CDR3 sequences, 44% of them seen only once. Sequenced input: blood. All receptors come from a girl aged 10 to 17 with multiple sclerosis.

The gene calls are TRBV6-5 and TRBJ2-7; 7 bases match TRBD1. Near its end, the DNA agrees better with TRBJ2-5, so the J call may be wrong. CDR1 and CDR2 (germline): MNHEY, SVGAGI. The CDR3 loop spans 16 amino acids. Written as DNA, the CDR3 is TGTGCCAGCAGTCTAGGACAGGTCTCGACTGGGGAGACCCAGTACTTC. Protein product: CASSLGQVSTGETQYF.

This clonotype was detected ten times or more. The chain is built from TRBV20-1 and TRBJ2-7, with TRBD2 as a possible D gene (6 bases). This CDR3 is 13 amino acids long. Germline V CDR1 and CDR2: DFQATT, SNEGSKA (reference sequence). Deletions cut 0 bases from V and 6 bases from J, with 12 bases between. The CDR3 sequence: CSARDHKGLEQYF. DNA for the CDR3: TGCAGTGCTAGAGATCACAAGGGACTCGAGCAGTACTTC.

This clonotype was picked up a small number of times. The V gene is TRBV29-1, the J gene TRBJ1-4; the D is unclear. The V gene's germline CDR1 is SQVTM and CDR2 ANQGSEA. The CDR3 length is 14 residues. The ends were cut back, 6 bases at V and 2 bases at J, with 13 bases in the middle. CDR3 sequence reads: CSVPQVGTNEKLFF. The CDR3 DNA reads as TGCAGCGTGCCCCAAGTGGGGACTAATGAAAAACTGTTTTTT.

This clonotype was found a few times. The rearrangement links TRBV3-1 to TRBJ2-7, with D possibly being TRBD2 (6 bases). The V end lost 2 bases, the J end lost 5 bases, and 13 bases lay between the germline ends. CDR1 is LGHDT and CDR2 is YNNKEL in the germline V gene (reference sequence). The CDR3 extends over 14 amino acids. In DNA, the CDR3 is TGTGCCAGCAGCCAATGGTCACGGAGGGACGAGCAGTACTTC. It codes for CASSQWSRRDEQYF.

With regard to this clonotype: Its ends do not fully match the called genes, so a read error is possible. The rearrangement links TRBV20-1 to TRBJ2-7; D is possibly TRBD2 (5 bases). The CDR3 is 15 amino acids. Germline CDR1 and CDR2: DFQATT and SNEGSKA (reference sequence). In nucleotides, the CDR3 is TGCGGTGCTAGCCCCCGGGTTACGAGCTCCTACAAGCAGTACTTC. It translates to CGASPRVTSSYKQYF.

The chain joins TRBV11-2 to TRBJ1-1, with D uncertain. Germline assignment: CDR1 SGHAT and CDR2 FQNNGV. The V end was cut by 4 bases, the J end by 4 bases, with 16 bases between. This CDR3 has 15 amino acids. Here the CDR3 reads CASSSRLNAGTEAFF. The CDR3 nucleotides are TGTGCCAGCAGCTCCCGGCTGAACGCGGGCACTGAAGCTTTCTTT.

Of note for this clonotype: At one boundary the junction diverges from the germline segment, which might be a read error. The CDR3 here is CVISRTSGETQYF. DNA of the CDR3: TGTGTCATCAGTAGGACTAGCGGAGAGACCCAGTACTTC. This sequence joins TRBV10-3 and TRBJ2-5, with 10 bases fitting TRBD2. Germline CDR1 is ENHRY and CDR2 is SYGVKD. The CDR3 has 13 residues.

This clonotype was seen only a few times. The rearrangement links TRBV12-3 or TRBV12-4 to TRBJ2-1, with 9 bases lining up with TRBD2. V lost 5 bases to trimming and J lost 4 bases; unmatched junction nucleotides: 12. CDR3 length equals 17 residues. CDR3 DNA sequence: TGTGCCAGCAGTAGGCCTAGCGGGACCAACCTGTACAATGAGCAGTTCTTC. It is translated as CASSRPSGTNLYNEQFF.

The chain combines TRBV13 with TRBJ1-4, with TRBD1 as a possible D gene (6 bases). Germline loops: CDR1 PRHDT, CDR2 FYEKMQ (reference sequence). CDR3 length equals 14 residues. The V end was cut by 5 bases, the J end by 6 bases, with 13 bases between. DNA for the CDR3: TGTGCCAGCAGCGTACAGGGAAGGGATGAAAAACTGTTTTTT. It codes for CASSVQGRDEKLFF. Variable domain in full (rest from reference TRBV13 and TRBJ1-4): AAGVIQSPRHLIKEKRETATLKCYPIPRHDTVYWYQQGPGQDPQFLISFYEKMQSDKGSIPDRFSAQQFSDYHSELNMSSLELGDSALYFCASSVQGRDEKLFFGSGTQLSVL.